This is a list of T cell receptor beta chains from one sample in a study of T-cell reconstitution after alpha-beta-depleted transplantation in children. From the PCR reads, TCRdb called clonotypes with MiXCR, one entry per CDR3 protein. The sample includes some 95,000 distinct CDR3 sequences, more than 20% of them seen just once. The sample was PBMCs, taken before TCRalphabeta/CD19-depleted stem cell transplant. The receptors were sampled from a boy aged 2-15 years with acute lymphoblastic leukemia, due to receive a stem cell transplant. The CDR3 runs from the conserved cysteine through the conserved F or W. The D gene is left open where the match is weak. Clone size is not always given. Where it is, it says once, few, many or a class for expanded clones.

V	J	size	length	D	CDR3	DNA
TRBV14	TRBJ2-5	NA	15	NA	CASSGRGGLQETQYF	TGTGCCAGCAGCGGCAGGGGGGGCCTCCAAGAGACCCAGTACTTC
TRBV7-9	TRBJ1-4	NA	15	NA	CASSEVTGPSGKLFF	TGTGCCAGCAGCGAAGTGACAGGACCGTCAGGAAAACTGTTTTTT
TRBV7-2	TRBJ2-1	many	17	TRBD2	CASSSLGTSARYNEQFF	TGTGCCAGCAGCTCCCTAGGGACTAGCGCTCGATACAATGAGCAGTTCTTC
TRBV4-1	TRBJ2-5	NA	15	TRBD1	CASSQRGQGGETQYF	TGCGCCAGCAGCCAACGCGGACAGGGGGGAGAGACCCAGTACTTC
TRBV12-3/TRBV12-4	TRBJ1-2	few	13	NA	CASSFHAPYGYTF	TGTGCCAGCAGTTTCCACGCCCCCTATGGCTACACCTTC
TRBV12-3/TRBV12-4	TRBJ2-5	NA	20	TRBD2	CASSLVTRGLRLAEGETQYF	TGTGCCAGCAGTTTAGTCACGAGGGGCCTGAGACTAGCGGAGGGAGAGACCCAGTACTTC
TRBV4-2	TRBJ2-1	many	16	TRBD2	CASSHPGLAPAREQFF	TGTGCCAGCAGTCACCCCGGACTAGCCCCTGCCCGGGAGCAGTTCTTC
TRBV24-1	TRBJ2-7	few	14	NA	CATSPGGPFYEQYF	TGTGCCACCAGTCCCGGGGGGCCTTTCTACGAGCAGTACTTC
TRBV5-1	TRBJ1-4	once	15	NA	CASSPRGGPTEKLFF	TGCGCCAGCAGCCCGAGAGGGGGACCAACTGAAAAACTGTTTTTT
TRBV27	TRBJ2-7	NA	13	NA	CASSFEPGFEQYF	TGTGCCAGCAGTTTTGAGCCCGGCTTCGAGCAGTACTTC
TRBV7-8	TRBJ2-5	NA	15	NA	CASSLGGLREETQYF	TGTGCCAGCAGCCTAGGGGGTTTGCGGGAAGAGACCCAGTACTTC
TRBV7-8	TRBJ2-1	NA	16	TRBD2	CASSLGGLALNNEQFF	TGTGCCAGCAGCTTAGGGGGACTAGCGCTTAACAATGAGCAGTTCTTC
TRBV3-1	TRBJ2-7	NA	15	NA	CASSQAPKADLEQYF	TGTGCCAGCAGCCAAGCCCCCAAGGCTGACCTGGAGCAGTACTTC
TRBV6-2/TRBV6-3	TRBJ1-2	NA	10	NA	CASRASGYTF	TGTGCCAGCCGGGCCTCGGGCTACACCTTC